This TCR beta chain is drawn from a study of cytomegalovirus exposure and HLA in healthy donors. Trimming cost V 0 bases and J 4 bases; bases outside gene matches: 7. The CDR3 has 18 residues. CDR1 and CDR2 from the germline V gene are LGHNA and YSLEER. Generated by immunoSEQ multiplex PCR, the TCRdb table keeps only in-frame clones and is missing some. This table has approximately 90,000 clones, 95% to 98% appearing once. The chain couples TRBV4-3 to TRBJ2-3; 13 nucleotides match TRBD2. The TCR sequence derives from a man between 18 and 35 years old in good health and CMV-seronegative. The sequenced sample was PBMCs. The CDR3 region has the DNA TGCGCCAGCAGCCAAGATGGCAGGACTAGCGGGAGCGCAGATACGCAGTATTTT. Translated, it gives CASSQDGRTSGSADTQYF.